In this sample, the clone carrying this T cell receptor beta chain turned up once. How the authors handled the data: Cell counts per sample came from amplifying reference gene primers. Sequenced by immunoSEQ multiplex PCR; TCRdb stores in-frame clones only, minus some. V and J calls and clone size follow that table, whereas D and trimming were derived from the DNA. This table has 300,000 to 400,000 clones, roughly 86% appearing once. Seattle's cohort entered during active infection and was followed longitudinally. This sample is drawn from a study of blood T cell repertoires in COVID-19. Study-wide context: COVID-19 samples from acute and convalescent phases originated in the United States, Italy and Spain. Sample material is recorded as cDNA or gDNA derived from T cells, B-cell-depleted T cells, or PBMCs.

CDR1 MNHEY and CDR2 SVGEGT come from the germline V gene. This CDR3 is built from 14 residues. V was clipped by 0 bases and J by 8 bases, with 13 bases between them. This sequence joins TRBV6-2 or TRBV6-3 and TRBJ1-2, with D possibly matching TRBD1 (5 bases). Sequenced sample: peripheral blood. The clonotype was recovered from an older woman with COVID-19, enrolled during active disease. CDR3 bases: TGTGCCAGCAGTTACTCGCGCCAGGGAAACGGCTACACCTTC. Translation: CASSYSRQGNGYTF.